The sequence of this TCR beta chain was determined in a study of technical replicates of blood from a few donors. Clones were read by immunoSEQ multiplex PCR, and TCRdb kept only the in-frame ones, dropping some. The sample holds about 100,000 clones; 90% to 97% are singletons and the top ten take around 0.22%. With 0 bases removed from V and 3 bases from J, the gap between germline ends came to 12 bases. The V gene's germline CDR1 is SGHTS and CDR2 YDEGEE. The CDR3 spans 15 residues. V usage is TRBV5-8 and J usage is TRBJ1-1; perhaps TRBD1 as D (5 bases). Specimen: T cells isolated from PBMCs. This sequence originates from a human donor in good health. The DNA of the CDR3 is TGTGCCAGCAGCTTGGTATGGAGGGGATACACTGAAGCTTTCTTT. This translates into CASSLVWRGYTEAFF.